A selection of T cell receptor beta chains follows, all from one sample in a study of OX40 agonist ivuxolimab in advanced cancers. Assay: immunoSEQ multiplex PCR; the TCRdb copy retains only in-frame clones and omits some. The sample has some 50,000 clones; roughly 88% are singletons. The starting material was CD4+ or CD8+ T cells sorted from blood, obtained in a trial of the OX40 agonist ivuxolimab. The receptors here all came from an adult with an advanced solid tumor such as melanoma, head and neck, liver or kidney cancer. CDR3s include the opening cysteine and the closing phenylalanine or tryptophan. The order of the fields is V gene, clone size, D gene, J gene, CDR3 protein. The D gene is left open where the match is weak. Size is stated for part of the rows, as once, few or many counts, or as a class when the clone is expanded.

v_call: TRBV19; clone_size: NA; d_call: NA; j_call: TRBJ2-7; cdr3_aa: CASSISGSSYEQYF
v_call: TRBV7-2; clone_size: NA; d_call: NA; j_call: TRBJ2-5; cdr3_aa: CASSSGLGGRYF
v_call: TRBV28; clone_size: NA; d_call: NA; j_call: TRBJ2-1; cdr3_aa: CASSFGADLVDEQFF
v_call: TRBV4-1; clone_size: NA; d_call: TRBD2; j_call: TRBJ2-3; cdr3_aa: CASSLSSGGSTDTQYF
v_call: TRBV27; clone_size: NA; d_call: NA; j_call: TRBJ1-1; cdr3_aa: CASSGGWNTEAFF
v_call: TRBV18; clone_size: NA; d_call: TRBD1; j_call: TRBJ1-4; cdr3_aa: CASSYRGNPTNEKLFF
v_call: TRBV9; clone_size: NA; d_call: NA; j_call: TRBJ1-5; cdr3_aa: CASSVGGGNGQPQHF
v_call: TRBV11-2; clone_size: NA; d_call: TRBD1; j_call: TRBJ1-2; cdr3_aa: CASSLGREGGVLGYGYTF
v_call: TRBV4-1; clone_size: NA; d_call: TRBD2; j_call: TRBJ2-1; cdr3_aa: CASSQELAGGIYNEQFF
v_call: TRBV28; clone_size: NA; d_call: NA; j_call: TRBJ2-1; cdr3_aa: CASSLAPPADEQFF
v_call: TRBV2; clone_size: NA; d_call: NA; j_call: TRBJ2-2; cdr3_aa: CASSEWLATNTGELFF
v_call: TRBV4-2; clone_size: NA; d_call: TRBD1; j_call: TRBJ1-1; cdr3_aa: CASSQLGQGRTEAFF
v_call: TRBV9; clone_size: NA; d_call: TRBD2; j_call: TRBJ2-5; cdr3_aa: CASSVGTSPSQETQYF
v_call: TRBV25-1; clone_size: NA; d_call: TRBD1; j_call: TRBJ2-1; cdr3_aa: CASSLTGNNNEQFF
v_call: TRBV13; clone_size: NA; d_call: NA; j_call: TRBJ2-2; cdr3_aa: CASSPEGTSNTGELFF
v_call: TRBV5-4; clone_size: NA; d_call: TRBD2; j_call: TRBJ2-5; cdr3_aa: CASSFGVAGGLETQYF
v_call: TRBV7-8; clone_size: NA; d_call: TRBD2; j_call: TRBJ2-1; cdr3_aa: CASSLLRGGEAQQFF
v_call: TRBV20-1; clone_size: NA; d_call: NA; j_call: TRBJ2-7; cdr3_aa: CSANLGLEQYF
v_call: TRBV29-1; clone_size: NA; d_call: NA; j_call: TRBJ2-1; cdr3_aa: CSVERVDVNEQFF
v_call: TRBV27; clone_size: NA; d_call: NA; j_call: TRBJ2-2; cdr3_aa: CASSLRHLTGELFF
v_call: TRBV4-1; clone_size: NA; d_call: NA; j_call: TRBJ1-2; cdr3_aa: CASSQGTNYGYTF
v_call: TRBV7-9; clone_size: NA; d_call: NA; j_call: TRBJ2-3; cdr3_aa: CASSPKLATRGDTQYF
v_call: TRBV27; clone_size: NA; d_call: NA; j_call: TRBJ2-3; cdr3_aa: CASSPITPSSTDTQYF
v_call: TRBV19; clone_size: NA; d_call: TRBD2; j_call: TRBJ2-5; cdr3_aa: CASSGLGETQYF
v_call: TRBV30; clone_size: NA; d_call: NA; j_call: TRBJ1-1; cdr3_aa: CAWRPGAEAFF
v_call: TRBV2; clone_size: NA; d_call: NA; j_call: TRBJ1-3; cdr3_aa: CASSKTWEGGSFGNTIYF
v_call: TRBV11-2; clone_size: NA; d_call: NA; j_call: TRBJ2-7; cdr3_aa: CASSLGGGEQYF
v_call: TRBV6-1; clone_size: NA; d_call: NA; j_call: TRBJ1-5; cdr3_aa: CASSGKGFYSNQPQHF
v_call: TRBV4-2; clone_size: NA; d_call: NA; j_call: TRBJ2-7; cdr3_aa: CASSQGRDAEQYF
v_call: TRBV11-2; clone_size: once; d_call: TRBD2; j_call: TRBJ2-3; cdr3_aa: CASSPVPGLAGLSTDTQYF
v_call: TRBV27; clone_size: many; d_call: NA; j_call: TRBJ1-2; cdr3_aa: CASSLRGNYGYTF
v_call: TRBV5-5; clone_size: NA; d_call: NA; j_call: TRBJ2-7; cdr3_aa: CASSLPDSSYEQYF
v_call: TRBV30; clone_size: NA; d_call: NA; j_call: TRBJ1-1; cdr3_aa: CAWSRWNTEAFF
v_call: TRBV4-1; clone_size: few; d_call: NA; j_call: TRBJ1-3; cdr3_aa: CASSQEGNTIYF
v_call: TRBV29-1; clone_size: NA; d_call: TRBD2; j_call: TRBJ2-3; cdr3_aa: CSVELAVRDPSTQYF
v_call: TRBV6-1; clone_size: NA; d_call: NA; j_call: TRBJ2-7; cdr3_aa: CASSEFRGLLYEQYF
v_call: TRBV28; clone_size: NA; d_call: NA; j_call: TRBJ1-5; cdr3_aa: CASSPNDRNPHQPQHF
v_call: TRBV4-2; clone_size: NA; d_call: NA; j_call: TRBJ2-1; cdr3_aa: CASSQPLPDAHNEQFF
v_call: TRBV6-5; clone_size: once; d_call: NA; j_call: TRBJ2-7; cdr3_aa: CASSYHNREQYF
v_call: TRBV7-2; clone_size: NA; d_call: TRBD2; j_call: TRBJ2-7; cdr3_aa: CASSLTSGSYEQYF
v_call: TRBV5-6; clone_size: NA; d_call: NA; j_call: TRBJ2-1; cdr3_aa: CASGDQGFNEQFF
v_call: TRBV6-5; clone_size: NA; d_call: TRBD2; j_call: TRBJ2-7; cdr3_aa: CASSYEPSGSIYEQYF
v_call: TRBV30; clone_size: NA; d_call: NA; j_call: TRBJ1-2; cdr3_aa: CAWTITRGGGYTF
v_call: TRBV2; clone_size: once; d_call: NA; j_call: TRBJ2-2; cdr3_aa: CASSPTGELFF
v_call: TRBV4-1; clone_size: NA; d_call: TRBD1; j_call: TRBJ2-7; cdr3_aa: CASSVGQSSYEQYF
v_call: TRBV9; clone_size: NA; d_call: TRBD2; j_call: TRBJ2-3; cdr3_aa: CASSWSGGGTDTQYF